This T cell receptor beta chain emerged from a study of blood T cell repertoires in COVID-19. About the study: Researchers got acute and convalescent COVID-19 samples from the United States, Italy and Spain.

Study processing details: Using reference gene primer amplification, nucleated cell counts were estimated. Here immunoSEQ multiplex PCR was the method, and the copy in TCRdb shows in-frame clones only, minus some. That table gives V, J and clone size, and the DNA gave D and trimming. The table lists some 240,000 clones, around 85% of them singletons. V was shortened by 5 bases and J by 1 base, with 11 bases between the two germline ends. The length of the CDR3 is 14 residues. Germline assignment: CDR1 SQVTM and CDR2 ANQGSEA. This receptor was obtained from a woman older than 75 with acute or convalescent COVID-19. This chain connects TRBV29-1 to TRBJ1-4; tentative D call: TRBD1 (6 bases). Sequenced: peripheral blood. The CDR3 spells CSVTGLGTNEKLFF. The CDR3 DNA reads TGCAGCGTTACAGGGTTAGGAACTAATGAAAAACTGTTTTTT. The full variable domain, completed using reference TRBV29-1 and TRBJ1-4, is SAVISQKPSRDICQRGTSLTIQCQVDSQVTMMFWYRQQPGQSLTLIATANQGSEATYESGFVIDKFPISRPNLTFSTLTVSNMSPEDSSIYLCSVTGLGTNEKLFFGSGTQLSVL.